This T cell receptor (beta chain) was profiled in a study of CD8 T cells in ankylosing spondylitis. Study-level findings and limits: From matched ankylosing spondylitis synovial fluid, disease-linked clones were reportedly recovered at significantly enriched levels.

TCRdb reprocessed the 5' RACE reads via MiXCR and lists one record per CDR3 protein. The data show more than 300,000 distinct CDR3 sequences, roughly 11% seen once. This clonotype came up many times. Its cognate antigen is unknown. Germline V gene sequence: CDR1 DFQATT, CDR2 SNEGSKA (reference sequence). The CDR3 spans 12 residues. V gene TRBV20-1 combines with J gene TRBJ2-5; D is ambiguous. The receptor was isolated from a female donor with ankylosing spondylitis or in good health (not recorded which). The material sequenced was blood, either unsorted or a sorted T cell fraction (not recorded which). The CDR3 DNA is TGCAGCGTCACCGGGTCTCAAGAGACCCAGTACTTC. This translates into CSVTGSQETQYF.